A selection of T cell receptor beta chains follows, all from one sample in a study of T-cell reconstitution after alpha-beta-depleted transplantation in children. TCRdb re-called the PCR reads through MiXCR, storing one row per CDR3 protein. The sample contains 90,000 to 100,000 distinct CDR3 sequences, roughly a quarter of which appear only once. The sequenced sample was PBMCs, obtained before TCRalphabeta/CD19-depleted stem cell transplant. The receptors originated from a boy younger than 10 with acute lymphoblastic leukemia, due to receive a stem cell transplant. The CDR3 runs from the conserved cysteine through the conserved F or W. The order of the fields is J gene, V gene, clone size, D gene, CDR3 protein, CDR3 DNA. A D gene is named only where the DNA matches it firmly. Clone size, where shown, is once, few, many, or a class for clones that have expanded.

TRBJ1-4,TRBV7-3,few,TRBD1,CASSKDRDEKLFF,TGTGCCAGCAGCAAGGACAGGGATGAAAAACTGTTTTTT
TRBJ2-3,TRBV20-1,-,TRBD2,CSASKGLAGATQYF,TGCAGTGCTAGTAAAGGACTAGCGGGCGCTACGCAGTATTTT
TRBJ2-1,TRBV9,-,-,CASSVAAEGRRAYNEQFF,TGTGCCAGCAGCGTAGCAGCGGAGGGCCGCCGGGCCTACAATGAGCAGTTCTTC
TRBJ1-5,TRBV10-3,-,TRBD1,CAISEGDRQPQHF,TGTGCCATCAGTGAGGGGGACAGACAGCCCCAGCATTTT
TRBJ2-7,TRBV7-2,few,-,CASSLQVSYEQYF,TGTGCCAGCAGCTTGCAAGTTTCCTACGAGCAGTACTTC
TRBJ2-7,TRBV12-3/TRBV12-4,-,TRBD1,CASSSKTGIRHEQYF,TGTGCCAGCAGCTCCAAGACAGGGATAAGGCACGAGCAGTACTTC
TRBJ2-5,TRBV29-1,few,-,CSVGGGGAETQYF,TGCAGCGTTGGGGGCGGAGGGGCAGAGACCCAGTACTTC
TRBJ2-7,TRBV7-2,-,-,CASSPRTELARQYF,TGTGCCAGCAGCCCTCGGACAGAGCTAGCTAGGCAGTACTTC
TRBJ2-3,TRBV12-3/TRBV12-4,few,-,CASRMDPRAQYF,TGTGCCAGCAGGATGGACCCGAGGGCGCAGTATTTT
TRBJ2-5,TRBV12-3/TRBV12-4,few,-,CASSLALTAETQYF,TGTGCCAGCAGTTTAGCGCTGACTGCGGAGACCCAGTACTTC
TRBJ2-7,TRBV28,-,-,CASKTGKSYEQYF,TGTGCCAGCAAGACAGGAAAGTCCTACGAGCAGTACTTC
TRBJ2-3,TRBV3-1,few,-,CASSPEGWGTDTQYF,TGTGCCAGCAGCCCGGAAGGTTGGGGGACAGATACGCAGTATTTT
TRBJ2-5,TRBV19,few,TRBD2,CASSPGSGWGGRTQYF,TGTGCCAGTAGCCCTGGCAGCGGCTGGGGGGGACGAACCCAGTACTTC
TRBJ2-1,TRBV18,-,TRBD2,CASSPPQAGGPRNEQFF,TGTGCCAGCTCACCACCCCAAGCGGGAGGGCCCCGCAATGAGCAGTTCTTC
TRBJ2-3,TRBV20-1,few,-,CSAKLNGPFAEETTDTQYF,TGCAGTGCTAAATTAAACGGCCCTTTCGCCGAAGAGACCACAGATACGCAGTATTTT
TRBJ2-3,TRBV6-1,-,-,CASRVSADTQYF,TGTGCCAGCAGGGTTTCTGCAGATACGCAGTATTTT
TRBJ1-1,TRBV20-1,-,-,CSASSLGGVNTEAFF,TGCAGTGCTAGCTCCTTGGGCGGAGTGAACACTGAAGCTTTCTTT
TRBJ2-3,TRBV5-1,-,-,CASSLMAADTQYF,TGCGCCAGCAGCTTGATGGCCGCAGATACGCAGTATTTT
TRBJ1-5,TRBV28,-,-,CASSVTLLTADQPQHF,TGTGCCAGCAGTGTCACCCTCCTAACGGCTGATCAGCCCCAGCATTTT
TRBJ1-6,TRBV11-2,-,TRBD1,CASSFVGQNNSPLHF,TGTGCCAGCAGCTTCGTGGGACAGAATAATTCACCCCTCCACTTT
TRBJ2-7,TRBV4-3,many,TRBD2,CASSQDLLGTSGVYEQYF,TGCGCCAGCAGCCAAGATCTGCTAGGAACTAGCGGGGTCTACGAGCAGTACTTC
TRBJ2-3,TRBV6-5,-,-,CASSYSTRARADTQYF,TGTGCCAGCAGTTACTCGACCAGGGCTCGGGCAGATACGCAGTATTTT
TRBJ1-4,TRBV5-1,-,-,CASSSTGLYEKLFF,TGCGCCAGCAGCTCCACAGGGTTGTATGAAAAACTGTTTTTT
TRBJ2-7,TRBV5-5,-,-,CASSHGTIYEQYF,TGTGCCAGCAGCCACGGGACAATCTACGAGCAGTACTTC
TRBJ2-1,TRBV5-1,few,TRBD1,CASSDRDRGGNEQFF,TGCGCCAGCAGCGACCGGGACAGGGGGGGCAATGAGCAGTTCTTC
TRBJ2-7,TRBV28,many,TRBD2,CASSISWTSGLSYEQYF,TGTGCCAGCAGTATATCTTGGACTAGCGGGCTCTCCTACGAGCAGTACTTC
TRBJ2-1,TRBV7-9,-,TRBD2,CATRGGLADNNEQFF,TGTGCCACTAGAGGGGGACTAGCGGATAACAATGAGCAGTTCTTC
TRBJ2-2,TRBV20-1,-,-,CSARGLTNTGELFF,TGCAGTGCCCGCGGACTAACGAACACCGGGGAGCTGTTTTTT
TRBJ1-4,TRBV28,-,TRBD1,CASRPGQAYNEKLFF,TGTGCCAGCAGGCCGGGACAGGCCTATAATGAAAAACTGTTTTTT
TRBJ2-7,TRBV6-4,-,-,CATVRRGFYEQYF,TGTGCCACCGTTCGGAGGGGGTTCTACGAGCAGTACTTC
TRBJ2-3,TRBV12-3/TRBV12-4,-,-,CASSFSGTVTDTQYF,TGTGCCAGCAGTTTTTCGGGGACTGTCACAGATACGCAGTATTTT
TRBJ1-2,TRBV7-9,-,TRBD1,CASSVSGTAFYGYTF,TGTGCCAGCAGCGTCTCCGGGACAGCATTCTATGGCTACACCTTC
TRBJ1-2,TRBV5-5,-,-,CASSLAMGGGGYTF,TGTGCCAGCAGCTTGGCCATGGGTGGAGGTGGCTACACCTTC
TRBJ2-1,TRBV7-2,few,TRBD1,CASSPRTGRGNEQFF,TGTGCCAGCAGCCCTCGGACAGGGCGCGGCAATGAGCAGTTCTTC
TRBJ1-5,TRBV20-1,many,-,CSAGGKGNQPQHF,TGCAGTGCTGGAGGGAAGGGAAATCAGCCCCAGCATTTT
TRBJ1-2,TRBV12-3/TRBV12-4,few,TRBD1,CASSPGTGGNNGYTF,TGTGCCAGCAGTCCTGGGACAGGGGGCAACAATGGCTACACCTTC